The 20 T cell receptor beta chains reported below all come from one sample, sequenced in a study of T cell responses to AZD1222 COVID-19 vaccine. Here immunoSEQ multiplex PCR was the method, and the copy in TCRdb shows in-frame clones only, minus some. The sample yields some 120,000 clones, roughly 90% seen once. Material: peripheral blood, obtained on day 0 of AZD1222 vaccination. The receptor source for this set is an adult in good health.

The gene calls are TRBV5-1 and TRBJ2-7; possibly TRBD1 for D (6 bases). The CDR3 has 15 amino acids. Between the trimmed V and J ends, which lost 7 bases and 0 bases, there was a span of 17 bases. The germline gives CDR1 SGHRS, CDR2 YFSETQ. The CDR3 is CASSPFGQSSYEQYF. The CDR3 DNA reads as TGCGCCAGCTCCCCTTTTGGACAGAGCTCCTACGAGCAGTACTTC.

V gene TRBV5-1 combines with J gene TRBJ1-2; tentatively, D is TRBD1 (5 bases). V gave up 4 bases and J gave up 4 bases, with 8 bases separating them. The germline CDR1 and CDR2 sequences are SGHRS and YFSETQ. CDR3 length: 12 residues. The CDR3 loop is CASSQGVYGYTF. For the CDR3, the DNA is TGCGCCAGCAGCCAGGGCGTCTATGGCTACACCTTC. Combining the CDR3 with reference TRBV5-1 and TRBJ1-2 gives the whole variable domain KAGVTQTPRYLIKTRGQQVTLSCSPISGHRSVSWYQQTPGQGLQFLFEYFSETQRNKGNFPGRFSGRQFSNSRSEMNVSTLELGDSALYLCASSQGVYGYTFGSGTRLTVV.

This chain links TRBV13 with TRBJ2-1, with D uncertain. The CDR3 is 16 residues long. Trimming removed 7 bases from V and 2 bases from J, with 18 bases in between. Germline CDR1 is PRHDT and CDR2 is FYEKMQ (reference sequence). The CDR3 spells CASILSYYQTYNEQFF. The CDR3 DNA follows: TGTGCCAGCATACTTAGTTACTACCAGACCTACAATGAGCAGTTCTTC.

The chain joins TRBV6-5 to TRBJ2-1; TRBD1 is a possible D gene (6 bases). The CDR3 loop spans 11 amino acids. The germline V gene has CDR1 MNHEY and CDR2 SVGAGI. With 6 bases removed from V and 10 bases from J, the gap between germline ends came to 10 bases. CDR3 nucleotide sequence: TGTGCCAGCAGCTTGCAGGGGGAGCAGTTCTTC. Residues: CASSLQGEQFF.

The rearrangement uses TRBV7-8 and TRBJ1-3; TRBD1 might be the D (5 bases). Per germline, CDR1 SGHVS and CDR2 FQNEAQ. V was trimmed by 3 bases and J by 3 bases, leaving 12 bases between them. CDR3 length: 15 residues. The CDR3 nucleotides are TGTGCCAGCAGCTTGCTGAGGGGTCGTGGAAACACCATATATTTT. Protein sequence: CASSLLRGRGNTIYF.

This chain uses TRBV7-3 with TRBJ2-1, with D unclear. V lost 4 bases and J lost 6, with 10 bases in between. Per germline, CDR1 SGHTA and CDR2 FQGTGA. The CDR3 spans 13 residues. For the CDR3, the DNA is TGTGCCAGCAGCTCGGGCCCCTCCAATGAGCAGTTCTTC. The encoded protein is CASSSGPSNEQFF.

J is TRBJ2-3 and V is TRBV29-1, with D unclear. This CDR3 comprises 13 residues. Trimming cost V 1 base and J 0 bases, with 5 bases left between them. The germline CDR1 and CDR2 sequences are SQVTM and ANQGSEA. In DNA form, the CDR3 reads TGCAGCGTTGAAGTCGGGAGCACAGATACGCAGTATTTT. Translated: CSVEVGSTDTQYF.

The chain is built from TRBV19 and TRBJ2-3, with TRBD1 as a possible D gene (7 bases). Trimming removed 3 bases at V and 4 bases at J, with 14 bases between. Germline V gene data show CDR1 as LNHDA and CDR2 as SQIVND (reference sequence). The CDR3 loop spans 15 amino acids. The CDR3 nucleotides read TGTGCCAGTAGTATGTGGGCAGGGGGGCCAGATACGCAGTATTTT. Translation gives CASSMWAGGPDTQYF.

The rearrangement joins TRBV2 to TRBJ1-5, with D unresolved. The V end was cut by 1 base, the J end by 5 bases, with 6 bases between. The CDR3 totals 13 residues. Germline V gives CDR1 SNHLY, CDR2 FYNNEI. The CDR3 region is CASSEGADQPQHF. The CDR3, as DNA: TGTGCCAGCAGTGAAGGCGCGGATCAGCCCCAGCATTTT.

The chain joins TRBV7-2 to TRBJ2-2, with TRBD1 identical over 8 bases. CDR1 and CDR2 (germline): SGHTA, FQGNSA. There are 14 residues in the CDR3. After removal of 2 bases from V and 6 bases from J, the junction contained 2 bases not matched to a gene. The CDR3 loop is CASSLQGAPGELFF. CDR3 nucleotide sequence: TGTGCCAGCAGCTTACAGGGGGCGCCCGGGGAGCTGTTTTTT.

This chain connects TRBV19 to TRBJ1-2; TRBD1 might be the D (6 bases). The V end was cut by 6 bases, the J end by 3 bases, with 17 bases between. CDR3 length equals 15 residues. Germline V gene sequence: CDR1 LNHDA, CDR2 SQIVND (reference sequence). The CDR3 DNA reads as TGTGCCAGTAGGACAAAACAGGGAAACGACTATGGCTACACCTTC. Amino acid sequence: CASRTKQGNDYGYTF. Full variable domain (missing parts from reference TRBV19 and TRBJ1-2): DGGITQSPKYLFRKEGQNVTLSCEQNLNHDAMYWYRQDPGQGLRLIYYSQIVNDFQKGDIAEGYSVSREKKESFPLTVTSAQKNPTAFYLCASRTKQGNDYGYTFGSGTRLTVV.

This chain connects TRBV18 to TRBJ2-3; D perhaps matches TRBD2 (6 bases). CDR1 and CDR2 (germline): KGHSH, LQKENI. V was shortened by 3 bases and J by 4 bases, with 11 bases between the two germline ends. The CDR3 consists of 14 residues. The CDR3 sequence is CASSPGGSADTQYF. CDR3 nucleotides: TGTGCCAGCTCACCTGGAGGGAGCGCAGATACGCAGTATTTT.

V gene TRBV5-1 combines with J gene TRBJ2-3; TRBD1 aligns across 11 bases. This CDR3 is built from 16 residues. Trimming cost V 4 bases and J 5 bases; bases outside gene matches: 9. The V gene's germline CDR1 is SGHRS and CDR2 YFSETQ. Here the CDR3 DNA reads TGCGCCAGCAGCGCCTGGACAGGGGGCGCAGGAGATACGCAGTATTTT. It is translated as CASSAWTGGAGDTQYF.

The chain employs TRBV4-2 and TRBJ1-2, with D unclear. Germline V CDR1 and CDR2: LGHNA, YNFKEQ. There are 14 residues in the CDR3. V shed 0 bases and J shed 4 bases, with 9 bases lying between them. CDR3 in amino acids: CASSQEAEAYGYTF. The CDR3 nucleotides read TGTGCCAGCAGCCAAGAGGCAGAGGCCTATGGCTACACCTTC.

The chain has TRBV28 and TRBJ2-6; D possibly corresponds to TRBD1 (6 bases). Germline V CDR1 and CDR2: MDHEN, SYDVKM. The CDR3 covers 20 residues. The V and J ends lost 10 bases and 4 bases respectively, with 32 bases between them. The CDR3 nucleotides are TGTGCCACCCATGGGGCCCACTACACAGGGCACGAGAGCGGGGCCAACGTCCTGACTTTC. Amino acid sequence: CATHGAHYTGHESGANVLTF.

This rearrangement joins TRBV5-8 to TRBJ2-7; no clear D gene. CDR1 is SGHTS and CDR2 is YDEGEE in the germline V gene. With 3 bases removed from V and 0 bases from J, the gap between germline ends came to 10 bases. The CDR3 length is 14 residues. CDR3 in amino acids: CASSSAGFSYEQYF. CDR3 DNA: TGTGCCAGCAGCTCGGCCGGCTTCTCCTACGAGCAGTACTTC.

This clone was observed a few times. The chain couples TRBV7-8 to TRBJ1-5, with D perhaps TRBD1 (5 bases). The V end was cut by 0 bases, the J end by 5 bases, with 5 bases between. This CDR3 has 13 residues. Germline CDR1 reads SGHVS; CDR2 reads FQNEAQ. The CDR3 is CASSLAGDQPQHF. The DNA of the CDR3 is TGTGCCAGCAGCTTAGCAGGGGATCAGCCCCAGCATTTT.

This sequence joins TRBV2 and TRBJ2-7, with 8 bases lining up with TRBD1. Germline V lookup: CDR1 SNHLY, CDR2 FYNNEI. V lost 5 bases to trimming and J lost 6 bases; unmatched junction nucleotides: 15. CDR3 length: 16 amino acids. DNA for the CDR3: TGTGCCAGCAGTCATCAGAGGTCAGGGGGCGATTTCGAGCAGTACTTC. Translating gives CASSHQRSGGDFEQYF.

The chain combines TRBV7-3 with TRBJ2-2; 7 positions agree with TRBD1. The germline CDR1 and CDR2 sequences are SGHTA and FQGTGA. The V and J ends lost 1 base and 5 bases, in that order; junction bases with no gene match: 1. The CDR3 has 14 amino acids. The CDR3 nucleotides read TGTGCCAGCAGCTTAAACAGGGGTACCGGGGAGCTGTTTTTT. Translated, it gives CASSLNRGTGELFF.

This clone was counted once. The V call is TRBV21-1, the J call TRBJ1-1; no check of the table's D call, TRBD1, against the DNA was made. TRBV21-1 is described as a pseudogene. The CDR3 sequence is 17 residues long. The DNA for the CDR3 is TGTGCCAGCAGCAAAGGGACAGGGGGGCCAAAAAACACTGAAGCTTTCTTT. Its protein is CASSKGTGGPKNTEAFF.